This T cell receptor beta chain was identified during a study of beta chain features in type 1 diabetes. Overall study findings and caveats: A PCR bias possibly favoring shorter templates would apply equally to patients and controls.

V trimming: 6 bases; J trimming: 6 bases; junction bases outside the gene matches: 14. The CDR3 has 15 residues. Germline values: CDR1 SQVTM, CDR2 ANQGSEA. The sample holds a few counts of this clone. The antigen remains undetermined. Every isolated RNA sample was fully reverse transcribed, so sequencing captured expressed TCRB transcripts. This table comes from immunoSEQ multiplex PCR, and its TCRdb copy is limited to in-frame clones, with some not included. The table shows hundreds of thousands of clones, with more than 9.5% occurring only once. A sort by CD45RO/CCR7/CD25/CD127/CD95/CD27 yielded CD4+ naive, central memory, regulatory and stem cell-like memory cells.

The chain has TRBV29-1 and TRBJ2-1; TRBD2 matches 7 bases. The source of this sequence is a woman aged 30 to 39 in good health. Material for sequencing was naive CD4+ T cells from blood. DNA of the CDR3: TGCAGCGTGGATTCCGGGGCGGGAGTTGTCAATGAGCAGTTCTTC. Translated, it gives CSVDSGAGVVNEQFF.